The 3 T cell receptor beta chains in this list originate from one sample, sequenced in a study of T cells in Graves' hyperthyroidism and ophthalmopathy. RNA transcripts gave rise to amplified TCR beta CDR3 regions. Primed by the HTBI set, a first-round RT-PCR was run on the TCR CDR3. TCRdb analysed the multiplex PCR reads with MiXCR anew, one entry per CDR3 protein. The data hold 600,000 to 850,000 distinct CDR3 sequences, with under 20% observed a single time. Sequenced material: blood. The receptors here all came from a woman aged 45-59 years with Graves' hyperthyroidism that later progressed to Graves' ophthalmopathy.

This clonotype was observed a handful of times. The V and J genes are TRBV6-1 and TRBJ1-5; no clear D. In germline, CDR1 is MNHNS, CDR2 SASEGT. V lost 5 bases and J lost 5, with 16 bases in between. This CDR3 is built from 15 residues. For the CDR3, the DNA is TGTGCCAGCAGTTATGCGGTTCAGAGGGATCAGCCCCAGCATTTT. Residues: CASSYAVQRDQPQHF.

This clonotype was seen ten or more times. The CDR3 nucleotides are TGTGCCAGCAGTTTTGGTGAGGAGACCCAGTACTTC. Translating it yields CASSFGEETQYF. The chain joins TRBV12-3 or TRBV12-4 to TRBJ2-5; no clear D gene. The CDR3 sequence is 12 residues long. V lost 3 bases and J 5 bases, leaving 7 bases between the germline ends.

This clonotype has just a few counts. The chain carries TRBV29-1 and TRBJ1-2; D call uncertain. V gave up 0 bases and J gave up 4 bases, with 6 bases separating them. CDR1 and CDR2 (germline): SQVTM, ANQGSEA. This CDR3 region has 12 residues. The CDR3 DNA sequence: TGCAGCGTTGAAGATGGCAGCTATGGCTACACCTTC. Protein product: CSVEDGSYGYTF.